The rows below give T cell receptor beta chains drawn from one sample of a study of shared clonotypes between healthy human individuals. The method was immunoSEQ multiplex PCR; TCRdb's version includes in-frame clones alone and lacks a portion of them. The sample lists 450,000 or so clones, roughly four fifths seen once, with 12% in the top ten. The source material was PBMCs. The origin of the receptors is a middle-aged woman in good health. Some clones in this sample may be carry-over from other donors' samples. Both conserved end residues are part of each CDR3. The D gene is left open where the match is weak. Clone size is given for some rows only: seen once, a few or many times, or a class if the clone is expanded.

V: TRBV9; D: TRBD1; size: -; J: TRBJ2-5; CDR3: CASSLQPIGTGLETQYF; DNA: TGTGCCAGCAGCCTTCAGCCGATCGGGACAGGCCTAGAGACCCAGTACTTC
V: TRBV5-1; D: -; size: -; J: TRBJ1-4; CDR3: CASSLNSQGEKLFF; DNA: TGCGCCAGCAGCTTGAATTCACAGGGAGAAAAACTGTTTTTT
V: TRBV7-9; D: -; size: -; J: TRBJ1-1; CDR3: CASSFSTPADTEAFF; DNA: TGTGCCAGCAGCTTTTCGACACCGGCGGACACTGAAGCTTTCTTT
V: TRBV10-3; D: -; size: once; J: TRBJ2-7; CDR3: CAIGDSVLYEQYF; DNA: TGTGCCATCGGTGATTCTGTCCTCTACGAGCAGTACTTC
V: TRBV11-2; D: -; size: -; J: TRBJ2-7; CDR3: CASSLEPGAGEQYF; DNA: TGTGCCAGCAGCTTAGAACCGGGGGCGGGGGAGCAGTACTTC
V: TRBV14; D: TRBD2; size: -; J: TRBJ2-3; CDR3: CASSHLGEAGADTQYF; DNA: TGTGCCAGCAGCCATCTCGGGGAAGCGGGAGCAGATACGCAGTATTTT
V: TRBV2; D: -; size: -; J: TRBJ2-7; CDR3: CASSQPGRLPYEQYF; DNA: TGTGCCAGCAGTCAGCCGGGACGTTTGCCCTACGAGCAGTACTTC
V: TRBV28; D: TRBD1; size: -; J: TRBJ2-7; CDR3: CASSWAVTGKGYEQYF; DNA: TGTGCCAGCAGTTGGGCGGTGACAGGGAAGGGTTACGAGCAGTACTTC
V: TRBV19; D: -; size: -; J: TRBJ2-5; CDR3: CASSMGIWAETQYF; DNA: TGTGCCAGTAGTATGGGGATATGGGCAGAGACCCAGTACTTC
V: TRBV7-2; D: TRBD2; size: -; J: TRBJ2-2; CDR3: CASSLVAGVTGELFF; DNA: TGTGCCAGCAGCTTAGTAGCGGGAGTCACCGGGGAGCTGTTTTTT
V: TRBV6-6; D: TRBD2; size: -; J: TRBJ2-1; CDR3: CASRKIAGGASGEQFF; DNA: TGTGCCAGCAGGAAAATAGCGGGAGGCGCGTCAGGCGAGCAGTTCTTC
V: TRBV7-2; D: -; size: -; J: TRBJ2-5; CDR3: CASSLGTGGGETQYF; DNA: TGTGCCAGCAGCTTAGGGACCGGGGGCGGGGAGACCCAGTACTTC
V: TRBV5-1; D: TRBD1; size: -; J: TRBJ1-4; CDR3: CASSLAGGDEKLFF; DNA: TGCGCCAGCAGCTTGGCAGGGGGGGACGAAAAACTGTTTTTT
V: TRBV5-1; D: -; size: -; J: TRBJ1-3; CDR3: CASTLWGGYGNTIYF; DNA: TGCGCCAGCACCCTTTGGGGAGGTTACGGAAACACCATATATTTT
V: TRBV4-1; D: -; size: few; J: TRBJ1-4; CDR3: CASSQYGGKLFF; DNA: TGCGCCAGCAGCCAATACGGGGGTAAACTGTTTTTT
V: TRBV20-1; D: -; size: -; J: TRBJ2-7; CDR3: CSASQYEQYF; DNA: TGCAGTGCTAGTCAATACGAGCAGTACTTC
V: TRBV19; D: TRBD2; size: few; J: TRBJ2-7; CDR3: CASSIPGTSGEQYF; DNA: TGTGCCAGTAGTATCCCCGGGACTAGCGGCGAGCAGTACTTC
V: TRBV25-1; D: -; size: few; J: TRBJ1-4; CDR3: CASSRGGGNEKLFF; DNA: TGTGCCAGCAGCCGAGGGGGGGGTAATGAAAAACTGTTTTTT
V: TRBV7-3; D: -; size: few; J: TRBJ2-2; CDR3: CASSLNPGPGELFF; DNA: TGTGCCAGCAGCTTAAACCCGGGCCCCGGGGAGCTGTTTTTT
V: TRBV7-2; D: TRBD2; size: -; J: TRBJ2-7; CDR3: CASSLPGLVSYEQYF; DNA: TGTGCCAGCAGCTTGCCGGGACTAGTATCGTACGAGCAGTACTTC
V: TRBV6-1; D: -; size: -; J: TRBJ1-1; CDR3: CASSWTGSRTEAFF; DNA: TGTGCCAGCAGTTGGACGGGGTCGCGGACTGAAGCTTTCTTT
V: TRBV18; D: TRBD1; size: -; J: TRBJ1-1; CDR3: CASSPQRQGFMNTEAFF; DNA: TGTGCCAGCTCACCACAAAGACAGGGTTTCATGAACACTGAAGCTTTCTTT
V: TRBV6-5; D: TRBD2; size: -; J: TRBJ2-7; CDR3: CASSYYPLGQAGEQYF; DNA: TGTGCCAGCAGTTACTACCCCTTGGGTCAAGCGGGAGAGCAGTACTTC
V: TRBV2; D: TRBD2; size: -; J: TRBJ2-1; CDR3: CASSAQTSGVYNEQFF; DNA: TGTGCCAGCAGTGCGCAAACTAGCGGGGTATACAATGAGCAGTTCTTC
V: TRBV7-2; D: TRBD1; size: -; J: TRBJ1-1; CDR3: CASSPRRDRARPPTEAFF; DNA: TGTGCCAGCAGCCCGAGGAGGGACAGGGCGAGACCCCCCACTGAAGCTTTCTTT
V: TRBV30; D: -; size: -; J: TRBJ2-1; CDR3: CAWSPGTIGNEQFF; DNA: TGTGCCTGGAGTCCCGGGACCATCGGCAATGAGCAGTTCTTC
V: TRBV11-2; D: TRBD1; size: once; J: TRBJ2-2; CDR3: CASSDLGQGAGELFF; DNA: TGTGCCAGCAGTGACCTCGGACAGGGCGCCGGGGAGCTGTTTTTT
V: TRBV29-1; D: TRBD2; size: -; J: TRBJ2-7; CDR3: CSAGASGSSYEQYF; DNA: TGCAGCGCTGGGGCTAGCGGGAGCTCCTACGAGCAGTACTTC
V: TRBV2; D: -; size: -; J: TRBJ2-7; CDR3: CASTRDIAYEQYF; DNA: TGTGCCAGCACCCGGGACATCGCCTACGAGCAGTACTTC
V: TRBV4-2; D: TRBD2; size: -; J: TRBJ2-1; CDR3: CASSQDLSGRPYNEQFF; DNA: TGTGCCAGCAGCCAAGATTTAAGCGGGAGGCCCTACAATGAGCAGTTCTTC
V: TRBV10-3; D: -; size: -; J: TRBJ2-5; CDR3: CATTRTFQQETQYF; DNA: TGTGCCACGACTCGGACATTCCAACAAGAGACCCAGTACTTC
V: TRBV7-9; D: -; size: once; J: TRBJ1-3; CDR3: CASTLDTSGNTIYF; DNA: TGTGCCAGCACCCTTGACACCTCTGGAAACACCATATATTTT
V: TRBV28; D: -; size: -; J: TRBJ2-1; CDR3: CASNEIGDYNEQFF; DNA: TGTGCCAGCAACGAGATCGGGGACTACAATGAGCAGTTCTTC
V: TRBV19; D: -; size: -; J: TRBJ1-1; CDR3: CASSNPGLGTEAFF; DNA: TGTGCCAGTAGTAATCCAGGGTTGGGCACTGAAGCTTTCTTT
V: TRBV29-1; D: -; size: -; J: TRBJ2-1; CDR3: CSVEWRYNEQFF; DNA: TGCAGCGTTGAATGGCGGTACAATGAGCAGTTCTTC
V: TRBV9; D: -; size: -; J: TRBJ2-7; CDR3: CASSVGLASSYEQYF; DNA: TGTGCCAGCAGCGTAGGTCTAGCGAGCTCCTACGAGCAGTACTTC
V: TRBV5-8; D: -; size: once; J: TRBJ1-4; CDR3: CASSLEVANEKLFF; DNA: TGTGCCAGCAGCTTGGAGGTGGCTAATGAAAAACTGTTTTTT
V: TRBV5-1; D: -; size: few; J: TRBJ1-6; CDR3: CASSLAGQGYSPLHF; DNA: TGCGCCAGCAGCTTGGCCGGCCAGGGATATTCACCCCTCCACTTT
V: TRBV5-1; D: TRBD1; size: once; J: TRBJ1-2; CDR3: CASSRDRYYGYTF; DNA: TGCGCCAGCAGTAGGGACAGATACTATGGCTACACCTTC
V: TRBV7-9; D: TRBD2; size: many; J: TRBJ2-5; CDR3: CAIVQVGGETQYF; DNA: TGTGCCATTGTACAGGTGGGGGGGGAGACCCAGTACTTC
V: TRBV7-9; D: TRBD2; size: few; J: TRBJ2-1; CDR3: CASSPRGTRSTNEQFF; DNA: TGTGCCAGCAGCCCCCGGGGGACTAGAAGTACCAATGAGCAGTTCTTC
V: TRBV27; D: -; size: -; J: TRBJ2-6; CDR3: CASSSQRSGANVLTF; DNA: TGTGCCAGCAGTTCCCAACGCTCTGGGGCCAACGTCCTGACTTTC
V: TRBV18; D: -; size: -; J: TRBJ2-2; CDR3: CASSPAAGTGELFF; DNA: TGTGCCAGCTCACCTGCGGCAGGGACCGGGGAGCTGTTTTTT
V: TRBV30; D: TRBD1; size: -; J: TRBJ1-3; CDR3: CAWSVGQGGNTIYF; DNA: TGTGCCTGGAGTGTCGGACAGGGGGGAAACACCATATATTTT
V: TRBV7-8; D: TRBD2; size: -; J: TRBJ2-7; CDR3: CASSLRRGLRTSGTSYEQYF; DNA: TGTGCCAGCAGCTTAAGACGGGGTCTTCGGACTAGCGGGACTTCCTACGAGCAGTACTTC
V: TRBV5-1; D: -; size: -; J: TRBJ1-1; CDR3: CASSQGGLNTEAFF; DNA: TGCGCCAGCAGCCAGGGCGGACTGAACACTGAAGCTTTCTTT
V: TRBV28; D: -; size: -; J: TRBJ1-1; CDR3: CASSPDSNTEAFF; DNA: TGTGCCAGCAGCCCTGACTCGAACACTGAAGCTTTCTTT
V: TRBV29-1; D: -; size: -; J: TRBJ1-1; CDR3: CSVVGPTEAFF; DNA: TGCAGCGTTGTTGGACCCACTGAAGCTTTCTTT
V: TRBV7-2; D: -; size: -; J: TRBJ2-7; CDR3: CASSLVFQTRTNYEQYF; DNA: TGTGCCAGCAGCTTGGTCTTTCAGACTCGGACTAACTACGAGCAGTACTTC
V: TRBV4-2; D: -; size: -; J: TRBJ2-7; CDR3: CASSQQRISYEQYF; DNA: TGTGCCAGCAGCCAGCAGCGTATATCCTACGAGCAGTACTTC
V: TRBV7-9; D: TRBD1; size: -; J: TRBJ2-3; CDR3: CASSSPEGDSRSWADTQYF; DNA: TGTGCCAGCAGCTCACCCGAGGGGGACAGTCGGAGTTGGGCAGATACGCAGTATTTT
V: TRBV6-4; D: TRBD2; size: -; J: TRBJ2-1; CDR3: CASSDSGLARNEQFF; DNA: TGTGCCAGCAGTGACTCGGGACTAGCGAGGAATGAGCAGTTCTTC
V: TRBV2; D: -; size: -; J: TRBJ1-2; CDR3: CASSEVREGGYTF; DNA: TGTGCCAGCAGTGAAGTTCGGGAAGGTGGCTACACCTTC
V: TRBV6-6; D: -; size: -; J: TRBJ2-7; CDR3: CASSQVGTPVNEQYF; DNA: TGTGCCAGCAGTCAGGTCGGGACTCCTGTCAACGAGCAGTACTTC